This entry describes one T cell receptor (beta chain). Its cognate antigen is unknown. Other DNA sequences within the sample encode an identical CDR3. This sample is part of a study of shared clonotypes between healthy human individuals. Findings of the study overall: Even with large depth, rarefaction showed that sorted-subset sequencing was incomplete. Only blood samples were collected, and tissue repertoires likely differ.

DNA at around 200 ng, roughly 30,000 T cell genomes, went into sorted-subset replicate PCRs. This table comes from immunoSEQ multiplex PCR, and its TCRdb copy is limited to in-frame clones, with some not included. The sample holds 2,500,000 or so clones, 85% to 95% seen once. Germline V gene sequence: CDR1 MRHNA, CDR2 SNTAGT. The CDR3 has 13 residues. V lost 5 bases, J lost 1 base, and 8 bases lay in between. In the CD4+ fraction, cells were divided into CD45RA+ naive and CD45RA-negative memory subsets. Sequenced sample: naive CD4+ T cells sorted from blood. The subset: CD45RA+ positively selected. The TCR originated in a man between 18 and 29 years old in good health. This sequence joins TRBV6-4 and TRBJ1-1; TRBD1 is a possible D gene (6 bases). The CDR3 DNA follows: TGTGCCAGCAGTCAGACAGGGAACACTGAAGCTTTCTTT. Protein: CASSQTGNTEAFF.